Below are 22 T cell receptor beta chains sequenced from a single sample in a study of cytomegalovirus exposure and HLA in healthy donors. Sequencing used immunoSEQ multiplex PCR; TCRdb keeps in-frame clones, though not all of them. Counted here are about 220,000 clones, around 90% occurring once; the ten biggest clones make up roughly 1%. The specimen sequenced was PBMCs. The source is a woman under 30 in good health and CMV-seronegative.

Comment on this clone: Different DNA sequences within this sample yield the same CDR3. The gene calls are TRBV5-1 and TRBJ1-1, with unresolved D. V was cut by 2 bases and J by 8 bases, with 10 bases left in between. CDR1 SGHRS and CDR2 YFSETQ come from the germline V gene. This CDR3 comprises 12 residues. The CDR3 coding sequence is TGCGCCAGCAGCTTTGGAGAGACCGAAGCTTTCTTT. The encoded protein is CASSFGETEAFF.

The chain uses TRBV2 and TRBJ2-7; 7 bases are a match to TRBD1. Germline V CDR1 and CDR2: SNHLY, FYNNEI. The CDR3 length is 16 residues. After removal of 8 bases from V and 4 bases from J, the junction contained 17 bases not matched to a gene. CDR3 protein: CASVDPGQTTKYEQYF. The DNA of the CDR3 is TGTGCCAGCGTCGATCCGGGACAGACAACAAAATACGAGCAGTACTTC.

The CDR3 loop reads CASSHPTLGPQHF. For the CDR3, the DNA is TGCGCCAGCAGCCACCCGACATTGGGGCCCCAGCATTTT. This chain joins TRBV4-1 and TRBJ1-5; no reliable D call. V was pared by 3 bases and J by 9 bases, with 12 bases between. This CDR3 has 13 residues. CDR1 and CDR2 (germline): MGHRA, YSYEKL.

This chain connects TRBV11-3 to TRBJ2-3; tentative D call: TRBD1 (5 bases). Between the trimmed V and J ends, which lost 3 bases and 8 bases, there was a span of 15 bases. This CDR3 is 14 amino acids long. Per germline, CDR1 SGHNT and CDR2 YENEEA. The chain's CDR3 is CASSFSSRQGTQYF. The CDR3 DNA reads as TGTGCCAGCAGCTTTTCCTCTCGCCAGGGTACGCAGTATTTT.

The V gene is TRBV11-3, the J gene TRBJ2-3, with 10 nucleotides matching TRBD2. V gave up 8 bases and J gave up 5 bases; unmatched junction bases: 7. Germline assignment: CDR1 SGHNT and CDR2 YENEEA. The CDR3 has 14 amino acids. CDR3 DNA: TGTGCCAGCGCCACGGGACTAGCGCAAGATACGCAGTATTTT. Translating gives CASATGLAQDTQYF.

This clone appeared once. The chain has TRBV6-1 and TRBJ1-5; D perhaps matches TRBD1 (5 bases). Germline V gene sequence: CDR1 MNHNS, CDR2 SASEGT. Between the trimmed V and J ends, which lost 2 bases and 6 bases, there was a span of 11 bases. The CDR3 sequence is 14 residues long. The CDR3 here is CASSELGLGQPQHF. The CDR3 coding sequence is TGTGCCAGCAGTGAATTGGGGCTCGGTCAGCCCCAGCATTTT.

In DNA form, the CDR3 reads TGTGCCAGCAGTCCGGGACACTCCTTGGGGACTGAAGCTTTCTTT. Translation: CASSPGHSLGTEAFF. The chain links TRBV6-1 to TRBJ1-1, with a tentative D call TRBD1 (6 bases). The CDR3 has 15 amino acids. V lost 5 bases and J lost 5, with 18 bases in between. CDR1 is MNHNS, CDR2 SASEGT, per germline.

V usage is TRBV19 and J usage is TRBJ2-2; no reliable D call. This CDR3 has 15 amino acids. Trimming cost V 6 bases and J 0 bases, with 11 bases left between them. CDR1 and CDR2 from the germline V gene are LNHDA and SQIVND (reference sequence). The chain's CDR3 is CASRRPSANTGELFF. CDR3 nucleotide sequence: TGTGCCAGTAGAAGGCCCAGCGCGAACACCGGGGAGCTGTTTTTT. Full variable domain (rest looked up from reference TRBV19 and TRBJ2-2): DGGITQSPKYLFRKEGQNVTLSCEQNLNHDAMYWYRQDPGQGLRLIYYSQIVNDFQKGDIAEGYSVSREKKESFPLTVTSAQKNPTAFYLCASRRPSANTGELFFGEGSRLTVL.

DNA for the CDR3: TGCGCCAGCAGCTTGGCTAGCGGGAGTCCTATCTACGAGCAGTACTTC. As protein: CASSLASGSPIYEQYF. J is TRBJ2-7 and V is TRBV5-1, with TRBD2 matching over 10 bases. The CDR3 consists of 16 residues. The germline gives CDR1 SGHRS, CDR2 YFSETQ. V gave up 0 bases and J gave up 3 bases; unmatched junction bases: 6.

The gene calls are TRBV4-2 and TRBJ2-7; 7 bases are a match to TRBD2. Germline CDR1 and CDR2: LGHNA and YNFKEQ. Trimming cost V 3 bases and J 2 bases; bases outside gene matches: 10. The CDR3 has 16 amino acids. CDR3 amino acids: CASSQRSSGTAYEQYF. CDR3 sequence (DNA): TGTGCCAGCAGCCAGCGTTCAAGCGGGACCGCCTACGAGCAGTACTTC.

This chain links TRBV28 with TRBJ2-7; 9 bases match TRBD1. Germline assignment: CDR1 MDHEN and CDR2 SYDVKM. This CDR3 comprises 14 residues. V was pared by 6 bases and J by 6 bases, with 9 bases of the junction left unmatched. The CDR3 DNA sequence: TGTGCCAGCAGGAAGGGGGGGACAGGGTCCGAGCAGTACTTC. It translates to CASRKGGTGSEQYF.

The V and J genes are TRBV6-5 and TRBJ1-1; D possibly corresponds to TRBD1 (5 bases). This CDR3 is built from 13 residues. Germline lookup yields CDR1 MNHEY and CDR2 SVGAGI. V was pared by 6 bases and J by 10 bases, with 18 bases between. This CDR3 reads CASRPGGASGAFF. The CDR3 DNA follows: TGTGCCAGCAGGCCGGGAGGGGCCTCCGGAGCTTTCTTT.

With respect to this clone: Different DNA sequences within this sample yield the same CDR3. The chain has TRBV9 and TRBJ1-2; 8 nucleotides agree with TRBD1. This CDR3 comprises 13 residues. Germline V gene data show CDR1 as SGDLS and CDR2 as YYNGEE. J was trimmed by 5 bases and V by 3 bases; bases with no gene match: 3. This CDR3 is CASSATGGYGYTF. CDR3 coding DNA: TGTGCCAGCAGCGCAACAGGGGGATATGGCTACACCTTC.

This clone was detected only a few times. DNA for the CDR3: TGTGCCAGCAGCGATAGCGGGGGCTCCTACAATGAGCAGTTCTTC. Translating gives CASSDSGGSYNEQFF. The genes are TRBV7-6 and TRBJ2-1, with 9 bases matching TRBD2. The CDR3 loop spans 15 amino acids. Germline V gene lookup returns CDR1 SGHVS and CDR2 FNYEAQ. Trimming cost V 5 bases and J 0 bases; bases outside gene matches: 2.

The chain uses TRBV10-2 and TRBJ2-7; 8 nucleotides agree with TRBD1. CDR1 and CDR2 from the germline V gene are WSHSY and SAAADI. The CDR3 totals 15 residues. The V segment lost 7 bases and the J segment 5 bases; nucleotides outside the gene matches: 13. CDR3 in DNA: TGCGCCAGCACCCTGGACAGGGTAGGATGGGACGAGCAGTACTTC. Translated: CASTLDRVGWDEQYF.

This rearrangement joins TRBV6-4 to TRBJ1-4; no clear D. Deletions cut 5 bases from V and 0 bases from J, with 16 bases between. The CDR3 length is 17 residues. Per the germline V gene, CDR1 is MRHNA and CDR2 is SNTAGT. CDR3 in amino acids: CASSREGGRATNEKLFF. The CDR3 DNA follows: TGTGCCAGCAGTCGCGAGGGCGGGAGAGCAACTAATGAAAAACTGTTTTTT.

The chain uses TRBV29-1 and TRBJ2-1; D might be TRBD1 (6 bases). The germline V gene encodes CDR1 SQVTM and CDR2 ANQGSEA. V was trimmed by 6 bases and J by 1 base, leaving 19 bases between them. The CDR3 is 16 amino acids. The CDR3 DNA follows: TGCAGCGTCAACCCATTCCACAGGGTTTCCTACAATGAGCAGTTCTTC. It specifies CSVNPFHRVSYNEQFF.

This chain uses TRBV27 with TRBJ2-7, with D perhaps matching TRBD1 (6 bases). In germline, CDR1 is MNHEY, CDR2 SMNVEV (reference sequence). This CDR3 has 14 residues. The V gene lost 5 bases and the J gene lost 6 bases, with 17 bases spanning the gap. CDR3 bases: TGTGCCAGCAGTGAACCAGGAACAGGGAGCGAGCAGTACTTC. Protein product: CASSEPGTGSEQYF.

This clone has a single count. The V gene is TRBV5-6, the J gene TRBJ1-4, with D possibly TRBD1 on 5 matching bases. Germline V gives CDR1 SGHDT, CDR2 YYEEEE. The CDR3 is 15 residues long. V shed 0 bases and J shed 8 bases, with 14 bases lying between them. The CDR3 DNA sequence: TGTGCCAGCAGCTTGGGTCCCAGGGAGGGGGAAAAACTGTTTTTT. As protein: CASSLGPREGEKLFF.

The chain uses TRBV11-2 and TRBJ2-1, with 13 bases identical to TRBD2. The trim removed 5 bases at V and 0 bases at J, leaving 1 base unmatched. The CDR3 loop spans 16 amino acids. Germline lookup yields CDR1 SGHAT and CDR2 FQNNGV. The CDR3 coding sequence is TGTGCCAGCAGCCGGACTAGCGGGAGCTCCTACAATGAGCAGTTCTTC. Its translation: CASSRTSGSSYNEQFF. Filled out from reference TRBV11-2 and TRBJ2-1, the complete variable domain reads EAGVAQSPRYKIIEKRQSVAFWCNPISGHATLYWYQQILGQGPKLLIQFQNNGVVDDSQLPKDRFSAERLKGVDSTLKIQPAKLEDSAVYLCASSRTSGSSYNEQFFGPGTRLTVL.

This chain connects TRBV27 to TRBJ2-3, with 9 bases that match TRBD2. The trim removed 6 bases at V and 7 bases at J, leaving 20 bases unmatched. CDR1 is MNHEY and CDR2 is SMNVEV in the germline V gene (reference sequence). The CDR3 loop spans 18 amino acids. The CDR3 sequence: CASRFRGQGGRARNTQYF. CDR3 DNA: TGTGCCAGCAGGTTCAGGGGACAAGGCGGGAGGGCCAGGAATACGCAGTATTTT.

The J gene is TRBJ2-7, the V gene TRBV28, with D perhaps TRBD1 (6 bases). The CDR3 extends over 14 amino acids. Deletions cut 6 bases from V and 4 bases from J, with 16 bases between. Germline-derived CDR1 and CDR2 are MDHEN and SYDVKM. CDR3 residues: CASSPGTPPYEQYF. The CDR3 coding sequence is TGTGCCAGCAGCCCCGGGACACCCCCTTACGAGCAGTACTTC. The full variable domain, rest sourced from reference TRBV28 and TRBJ2-7, is DVKVTQSSRYLVKRTGEKVFLECVQDMDHENMFWYRQDPGLGLRLIYFSYDVKMKEKGDIPEGYSVSREKKERFSLILESASTNQTSMYLCASSPGTPPYEQYFGPGTRLTVT.